This TCR beta chain was identified in a study of radiotherapy plus CTLA-4 blockade in lung cancer. About the research overall: Disease control was achieved by less than 40% of patients, and objective responses by 15% to 20%.

Germline V CDR1 and CDR2: WNHNN, SYGVQD (reference sequence). V lost 3 bases and J lost 4, with 12 bases in between. CDR3 length equals 15 residues. The study's findings and limits: In blood, tumor-derived TCR clones expanded after radiotherapy plus ipilimumab. Early blood T cell clone changes and increased post-radiation serum interferon-beta were reportedly the strongest response predictors.

Of note for this clone: The antigen remains undetermined.

Produced via immunoSEQ multiplex PCR; TCRdb's table is partial and in-frame only. The sample consists of tens of thousands of clones, around 84% of them appearing once. Patients had chemo-refractory metastatic non-small-cell lung cancer and received focal radiation plus CTLA-4 blockade that used ipilimumab. This sequence originates from a human donor with non-small cell lung cancer who had stable disease on radiotherapy plus ipilimumab. This material consisted of peripheral blood, taken from a patient treated with radiotherapy plus ipilimumab. The J gene is TRBJ1-4, the V gene TRBV10-1; D is possibly TRBD1 (5 bases). CDR3 protein: CASSEGQGVNEKLFF. The CDR3, as DNA: TGCGCCAGCAGTGAAGGGCAGGGAGTTAATGAAAAACTGTTTTTT.